These 5 T cell receptor beta chains originate from one sample sequenced in a study of beta chain features in type 1 diabetes. Of the isolated RNA, all was reverse transcribed, and so the sequenced material was expressed TCRB transcripts. Profiled with immunoSEQ multiplex PCR; TCRdb holds only in-frame clones, not every one. The sample has some 230,000 clones; 9% to 10% are singletons. The sequencing sample was made of naive CD4+ T cells from blood. The origin of the receptors is a woman aged 18-29 years in good health.

The V gene is TRBV12-2, the J gene TRBJ2-1; TRBD1 is taken as the D call from the table, unchecked against the DNA. TRBV12-2 constitutes a pseudogene. The CDR3 consists of 15 residues. CDR3 region: CASRRPGTKNNEQFF. CDR3 nucleotide sequence: TGTGCAAGTCGACGACCCGGGACAAAGAACAATGAGCAGTTCTTC.

A few counts support this clone. The genes are TRBV18 and TRBJ1-2; D is unclear. The germline gives CDR1 KGHSH, CDR2 LQKENI. The CDR3 loop spans 13 amino acids. V lost 4 bases and J 2 bases, leaving 8 bases between the germline ends. The CDR3 region is CASSREGNYGYTF. The CDR3 DNA follows: TGTGCCAGCTCACGGGAGGGAAACTATGGCTACACCTTC.

V is TRBV5-4 and J is TRBJ2-2; D might be TRBD2 (7 bases). The germline CDR1 and CDR2 sequences are SGHNT and YYREEE (reference sequence). The V end was cut by 5 bases, the J end by 5 bases, with 16 bases between. This CDR3 has 15 residues. The CDR3 region is CASRPRGARTGELFF. DNA of the CDR3: TGTGCCAGCAGACCACGGGGGGCGCGGACCGGGGAGCTGTTTTTT.

The table lists this clone with a few counts. The chain links TRBV29-1 to TRBJ2-2; 8 bases match TRBD2. The CDR3 is 15 residues long. Germline V gene data show CDR1 as SQVTM and CDR2 as ANQGSEA. The V and J ends lost 4 bases and 1 base, in that order; junction bases with no gene match: 5. The CDR3 reads CSVVVAGMNTGELFF. As DNA, the CDR3 is TGCAGCGTTGTAGTAGCGGGAATGAACACCGGGGAGCTGTTTTTT.

V is TRBV29-1 and J is TRBJ1-4; D is unclear. V was clipped by 2 bases and J by 5 bases, with 9 bases between them. Germline values: CDR1 SQVTM, CDR2 ANQGSEA. The CDR3 has 13 amino acids. Here the CDR3 reads CSVEIGGNEKLFF. The CDR3 DNA reads TGCAGCGTTGAAATAGGAGGGAATGAAAAACTGTTTTTT.